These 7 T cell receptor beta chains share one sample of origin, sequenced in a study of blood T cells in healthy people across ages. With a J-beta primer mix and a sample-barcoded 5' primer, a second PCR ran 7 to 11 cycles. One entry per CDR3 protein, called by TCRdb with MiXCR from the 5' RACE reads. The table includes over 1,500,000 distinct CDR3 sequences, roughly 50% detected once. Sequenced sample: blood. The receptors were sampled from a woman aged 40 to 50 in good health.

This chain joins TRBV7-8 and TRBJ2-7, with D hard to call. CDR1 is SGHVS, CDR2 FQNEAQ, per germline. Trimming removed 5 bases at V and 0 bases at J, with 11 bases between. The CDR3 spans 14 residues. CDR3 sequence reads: CASSPFGNSYEQYF. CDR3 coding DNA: TGTGCCAGCAGCCCATTCGGAAACTCCTACGAGCAGTACTTC.

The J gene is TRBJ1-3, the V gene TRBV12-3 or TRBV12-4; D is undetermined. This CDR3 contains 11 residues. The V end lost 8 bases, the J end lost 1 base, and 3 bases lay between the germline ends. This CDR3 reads CASLSGNTIYF. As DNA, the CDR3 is TGTGCCAGCCTTTCTGGAAACACCATATATTTT.

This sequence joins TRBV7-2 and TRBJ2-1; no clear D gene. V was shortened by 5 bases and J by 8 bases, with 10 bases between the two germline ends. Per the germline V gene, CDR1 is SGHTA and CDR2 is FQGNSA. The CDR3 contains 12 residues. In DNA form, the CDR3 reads TGTGCCAGCAGCCTTCGTCGCTATGAGCAGTTCTTC. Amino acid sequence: CASSLRRYEQFF.

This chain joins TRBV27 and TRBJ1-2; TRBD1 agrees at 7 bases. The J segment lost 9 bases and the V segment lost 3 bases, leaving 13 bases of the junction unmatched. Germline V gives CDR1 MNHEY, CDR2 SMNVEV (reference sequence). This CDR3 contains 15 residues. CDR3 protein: CASSFGDRDRTSYTF. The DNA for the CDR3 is TGTGCCAGCAGTTTTGGGGACAGAGACAGGACAAGCTACACCTTC.

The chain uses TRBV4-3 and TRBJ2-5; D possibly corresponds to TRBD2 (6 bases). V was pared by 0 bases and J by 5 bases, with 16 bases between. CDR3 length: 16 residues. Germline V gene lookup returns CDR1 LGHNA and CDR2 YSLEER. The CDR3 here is CASSQDLSGLSETQYF. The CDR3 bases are TGCGCCAGCAGCCAAGATTTAAGCGGACTATCGGAGACCCAGTACTTC.

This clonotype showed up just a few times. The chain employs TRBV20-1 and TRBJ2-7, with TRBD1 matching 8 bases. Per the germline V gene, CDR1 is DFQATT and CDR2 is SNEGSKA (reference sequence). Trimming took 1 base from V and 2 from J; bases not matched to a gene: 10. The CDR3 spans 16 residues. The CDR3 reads CSARVGFRGRPYEQYF. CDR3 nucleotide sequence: TGCAGTGCTAGAGTGGGGTTCAGGGGGCGGCCCTACGAGCAGTACTTC.

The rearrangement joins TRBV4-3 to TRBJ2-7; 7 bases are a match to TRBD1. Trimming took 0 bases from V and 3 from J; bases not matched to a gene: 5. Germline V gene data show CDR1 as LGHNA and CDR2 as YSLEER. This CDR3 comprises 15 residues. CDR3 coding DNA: TGCGCCAGCAGCCAAGACGAGACAGGGAACTACGAGCAGTACTTC. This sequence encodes CASSQDETGNYEQYF.